The entry that follows covers one T cell receptor beta chain sequence. The antigen remains unidentified. The treatment: roughly ten-day PBMC culture with coronavirus spike peptide pools or control peptides (ViraFEST assay). The sample originates from a study of vaccination and CD4 T cells after COVID-19. Study-level points and caveats: Median counts of SARS-CoV-2-reactive clonotypes increased from roughly 21 to 40; this difference was not significant.

Sequenced with the Oncomine TCR Beta short-read assay was DNA taken from cultured CD4+ T cells. Genomic DNA extraction was carried out from cultured CD4+ T cells. TCRdb used MiXCR to reprocess the PCR reads, holding one entry per CDR3 protein. The sample records 18,000 or so distinct CDR3 sequences, roughly half being singletons. Germline loops: CDR1 MDHEN, CDR2 SYDVKM. The CDR3 runs 15 residues. V was pared by 4 bases and J by 4 bases, with 16 bases between. V usage is TRBV28 and J usage is TRBJ1-2; possible D gene TRBD1, 6 bases. Sequencing input: CD4+ T cells from blood, cultured in vitro. This receptor was identified in a human donor who had recovered from COVID-19. The CDR3 DNA sequence: TGTGCCAGCAGTTCCTCGGGGAGGGACACCTATGGCTACACCTTC. Translating it yields CASSSSGRDTYGYTF.